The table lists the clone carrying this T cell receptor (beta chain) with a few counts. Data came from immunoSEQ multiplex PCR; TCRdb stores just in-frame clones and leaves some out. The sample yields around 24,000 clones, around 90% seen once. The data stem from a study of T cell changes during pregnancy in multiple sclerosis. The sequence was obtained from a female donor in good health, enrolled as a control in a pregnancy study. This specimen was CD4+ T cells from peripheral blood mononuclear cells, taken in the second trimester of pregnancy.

CDR3: CASSFRGHEDGYTF. For the CDR3, the DNA is TGTGCCAGCAGTTTTAGGGGGCATGAGGATGGCTACACCTTC. The chain is built from TRBV6-5 and TRBJ1-2; 7 bases fit TRBD1. This CDR3 comprises 14 residues. Germline assignment: CDR1 MNHEY and CDR2 SVGAGI. Trimming cost V 4 bases and J 6 bases; bases outside gene matches: 8.